A single sample is the source of the 27 T cell receptor beta chains below, sequenced in a study of T cell repertoires in cytomegalovirus infection. One entry per CDR3 protein, called by TCRdb with MiXCR from the reads. The table includes approximately 70,000 distinct CDR3 sequences, 3% to 4.5% detected once. Sequencing was carried out using PBMCs. These receptors were collected from a human donor in good health (CMV status not recorded). Some clones in this sample may be carry-over from other donors' samples.

This clonotype was counted at least ten times. J is TRBJ2-1 and V is TRBV7-2; maybe TRBD1 (5 bases). The germline CDR1 and CDR2 sequences are SGHTA and FQGNSA. Trimming left V 3 bases short and J 0 bases short, with 9 bases between. This CDR3 has 15 residues. The CDR3 is CASSFGRASYNEQFF. The CDR3 nucleotides read TGTGCCAGCAGCTTCGGCAGGGCCTCCTACAATGAGCAGTTCTTC.

This clonotype was found many times. This chain joins TRBV29-1 and TRBJ1-3, with a weak D call TRBD1 (6 bases). Per germline, CDR1 SQVTM and CDR2 ANQGSEA. This CDR3 has 13 amino acids. The V end was cut by 7 bases, the J end by 4 bases, with 14 bases between. CDR3 bases: TGCAGCGCCTCGACAGGTCGGGGAAACACCATATATTTT. Translation gives CSASTGRGNTIYF.

Turning to this clonotype: A much larger clone differs by one base, so this may be a read error. The DNA of the CDR3 is TGTGCCAGCAGCATTGGGATAGGGGTTCAGCCCCAGCATTTT. Its protein is CASSIGIGVQPQHF. The gene calls are TRBV7-2 and TRBJ1-5; perhaps TRBD1 as D (5 bases). The CDR3 spans 14 residues. CDR1 and CDR2 (germline): SGHTA, FQGNSA. The V gene lost 5 bases and the J gene lost 6 bases, with 14 bases spanning the gap.

Many counts were recorded for this clonotype. The rearrangement links TRBV7-2 to TRBJ2-1, with 13 bases identical to TRBD2. Losses at the gene ends were 5 bases for V and 4 bases for J; bases not matched to a gene: 5. CDR3 size: 16 residues. The germline CDR1 and CDR2 sequences are SGHTA and FQGNSA. CDR3 sequence reads: CASSPLAGGRYNEQFF. The CDR3 nucleotides are TGTGCCAGCAGCCCACTAGCGGGGGGGCGGTACAATGAGCAGTTCTTC.

This clonotype was seen repeatedly, ten times or more. An end of the junction does not agree with germline; a read error may underlie this. The chain recombines TRBV4-1 with TRBJ2-3, with a possible D match to TRBD2 (6 bases). The germline gives CDR1 MGHRA, CDR2 YSYEKL. This CDR3 has 16 amino acids. As DNA, the CDR3 is TGTGCCAGCAGCCAAGGCCGGGACTCCAGCACAGATACGCAGTATTTT. The encoded protein is CASSQGRDSSTDTQYF.

This clonotype was picked up many times. CDR3 in DNA: TGTGCCAGCAGCTTGGGGACAGGGTCCGAACCAATGCACTTCTATGGCTACACCTTC. It is translated as CASSLGTGSEPMHFYGYTF. The chain joins TRBV7-6 to TRBJ1-2, with 9 positions matching TRBD1. V lost 3 bases and J lost 4; bases outside the gene matches: 18. The germline gives CDR1 SGHVS, CDR2 FNYEAQ. The CDR3 has 19 residues. Together with reference TRBV7-6 and TRBJ1-2, the CDR3 gives the full variable domain: GAGVSQSPRYKVTKRGQDVALRCDPISGHVSLYWYRQALGQGPEFLTYFNYEAQQDKSGLPNDRFSAERPEGSISTLTIQRTEQRDSAMYRCASSLGTGSEPMHFYGYTFGSGTRLTVV.

This clonotype was detected ten times or more. J is TRBJ2-2 and V is TRBV19, with D unresolved. The CDR3 has 13 amino acids. V was trimmed by 5 bases and J by 7 bases, leaving 11 bases between them. Germline lookup yields CDR1 LNHDA and CDR2 SQIVND (reference sequence). The chain's CDR3 is CASSPHWGGELFF. The CDR3 coding sequence is TGTGCCAGTAGTCCCCACTGGGGCGGGGAGCTGTTTTTT.

The chain carries TRBV7-9 and TRBJ1-5, with a possible D match to TRBD1 (6 bases). V was trimmed by 3 bases and J by 4 bases, leaving 13 bases between them. The CDR3 runs to 15 residues. Germline-derived CDR1 and CDR2 are SEHNR and FQNEAQ (reference sequence). For the CDR3, the DNA is TGTGCCAGCAGCTTTGGGCAGGGGAGAAATCAGCCCCAGCATTTT. This translates into CASSFGQGRNQPQHF.

This clonotype showed up many times. The genes are TRBV6-2 or TRBV6-3 and TRBJ1-1; D not resolved. This CDR3 has 15 amino acids. Trimming stripped 8 bases from V and 0 bases from J, with 16 bases between. CDR1 is MNHEY and CDR2 is SVGEGT in the germline V gene. CDR3 protein: CASGRINGLNTEAFF. CDR3 DNA sequence: TGTGCCAGCGGGAGGATCAACGGTTTGAACACTGAAGCTTTCTTT.

This clonotype was recorded at least ten times. The chain uses TRBV2 and TRBJ2-1; D might be TRBD1 (5 bases). CDR1 SNHLY and CDR2 FYNNEI come from the germline V gene. This CDR3 has 14 residues. The ends were cut back, 7 bases at V and 6 bases at J, with 16 bases in the middle. The CDR3 DNA is TGTGCCAGCACCAAGGGGCTAGGGCCCAATGAGCAGTTCTTC. Translating gives CASTKGLGPNEQFF. Looking up the rest from reference TRBV2 and TRBJ2-1 gives the full variable domain: EPEVTQTPSHQVTQMGQEVILRCVPISNHLYFYWYRQILGQKVEFLVSFYNNEISEKSEIFDDQFSVERPDGSNFTLKIRSTKLEDSAMYFCASTKGLGPNEQFFGPGTRLTVL.

The sample holds a few counts of this clonotype. This chain joins TRBV7-2 and TRBJ2-1; TRBD2 aligns across 8 bases. Germline V lookup: CDR1 SGHTA, CDR2 FQGNSA. V lost 2 bases, J lost 4 bases, and 7 bases stayed unmatched. The CDR3 runs 16 residues. CDR3 nucleotides: TGTGCCAGCAGCTTATCGGGGGGGGCGCATTACAATGAGCAGTTCTTC. Its translation is CASSLSGGAHYNEQFF.

The chain joins TRBV7-4 to TRBJ1-3, with a tentative D call TRBD1 (5 bases). Germline CDR1 SGHVT, CDR2 SQSDAQ. The CDR3 has 17 amino acids. V lost 4 bases and J 5 bases, leaving 21 bases between the germline ends. This CDR3 is CASSSPEWGRDRNTIYF. CDR3 coding DNA: TGTGCCAGCAGCTCCCCGGAATGGGGCAGGGACCGAAACACCATATATTTT. The entire variable domain, with the rest obtained from reference TRBV7-4 and TRBJ1-3, is as follows: GAGVSQSPRYKVAKRGRDVALRCDSISGHVTLYWYRQTLGQGSEVLTYSQSDAQRDKSGRPSGRFSAERPERSVSTLKIQRTEQGDSAVYLCASSSPEWGRDRNTIYFGEGSWLTVV.

This clonotype was detected ten times or more. The chain is built from TRBV3-1 and TRBJ2-7; D not certain. Germline loops: CDR1 LGHDT, CDR2 YNNKEL (reference sequence). V was trimmed by 4 bases and J by 0 bases, leaving 10 bases between them. The CDR3 runs 14 residues. CDR3 sequence reads: CASSLSTGSYEQYF. DNA for the CDR3: TGTGCCAGCAGCCTTTCGACGGGCTCCTACGAGCAGTACTTC.

The V gene is TRBV7-2, the J gene TRBJ2-1; 9 bases map to TRBD2. The V segment lost 1 base and the J segment 2 bases; nucleotides outside the gene matches: 3. The germline gives CDR1 SGHTA, CDR2 FQGNSA. The CDR3 spans 16 residues. This CDR3 reads CASSLGPSGTYNEQFF. CDR3 in DNA: TGTGCCAGCAGCTTAGGGCCTAGCGGGACCTACAATGAGCAGTTCTTC.

This clonotype was picked up many times. V usage is TRBV7-2 and J usage is TRBJ1-3; D not certain. Trimming pared 2 bases from V and 0 bases from J, leaving 5 bases between. This CDR3 is built from 14 residues. Germline assignment: CDR1 SGHTA and CDR2 FQGNSA. CDR3 DNA sequence: TGTGCCAGCAGCTTAATGTCCTCTGGAAACACCATATATTTT. This translates into CASSLMSSGNTIYF.

This clonotype came up many times. The gene calls are TRBV7-2 and TRBJ1-6; a possible D gene is TRBD1 (5 bases). Trimming took off 1 base at V and 4 bases at J, with 11 bases between the two ends. This CDR3 has 16 residues. Germline V gives CDR1 SGHTA, CDR2 FQGNSA. The CDR3 loop is CASSLGGQGYNSPLHF. DNA for the CDR3: TGTGCCAGCAGCTTAGGAGGGCAGGGATATAATTCACCCCTCCACTTT.

This clonotype was seen many times. The chain combines TRBV7-2 with TRBJ1-3; the D gene is possibly TRBD1 (6 bases). Germline V gene lookup returns CDR1 SGHTA and CDR2 FQGNSA. The CDR3 length is 16 residues. The V and J ends lost 1 base and 4 bases respectively, with 14 bases between them. The CDR3, as DNA: TGTGCCAGCAGCTTAGTAGCAGGGGCATCAGGAAACACCATATATTTT. Protein: CASSLVAGASGNTIYF.

This clonotype showed up many times. The CDR3 reads CASSPPTDTQYF. DNA for the CDR3: TGTGCCAGCAGCCCCCCCACAGATACGCAGTATTTT. This rearrangement joins TRBV7-2 to TRBJ2-3; D is unresolved. V lost 5 bases and J 2 bases, leaving 5 bases between the germline ends. CDR3 length: 12 amino acids. CDR1 SGHTA and CDR2 FQGNSA come from the germline V gene.

This clonotype showed up many times. The chain employs TRBV12-3 or TRBV12-4 and TRBJ1-5; 10 positions match TRBD1. The ends lost 4 bases at V and 7 bases at J; junction bases unmatched: 4. The CDR3 is made up of 14 amino acids. The CDR3, as DNA: TGTGCCAGCAGTTCGGGACAGGGGAAGCAGCCCCAGCATTTT. Its protein is CASSSGQGKQPQHF.

Many counts were recorded for this clonotype. V is TRBV5-1 and J is TRBJ2-5; tentative D call: TRBD2 (6 bases). Germline assignment: CDR1 SGHRS and CDR2 YFSETQ. With 3 bases removed from V and 5 bases from J, the gap between germline ends came to 14 bases. The CDR3 spans 14 residues. The chain's CDR3 is CASSSGAAGETQYF. The DNA for the CDR3 is TGCGCCAGCAGCTCCGGGGCGGCGGGGGAGACCCAGTACTTC.

The sample holds many counts of this clonotype. This rearrangement joins TRBV7-2 to TRBJ1-2, with 8 bases fitting TRBD1. CDR1 SGHTA and CDR2 FQGNSA come from the germline V gene. There are 13 residues in the CDR3. The junction had 6 bases not matched to a gene; V was cut back by 5 bases and J by 7 bases. This chain's CDR3 is CASSPDRDSGYTF. The CDR3, as DNA: TGTGCCAGCAGCCCGGACAGGGACTCTGGCTACACCTTC.

This clonotype was picked up many times. CDR3 amino acids: CASSPGRSDTQYF. DNA of the CDR3: TGTGCCAGCAGCCCAGGGCGGTCGGATACGCAGTATTTT. The J gene is TRBJ2-3, the V gene TRBV7-2; TRBD1 might be the D (5 bases). CDR3 length equals 13 residues. The germline V and J ends were trimmed by 5 bases and 6 bases, with 12 bases remaining between them. Per the germline V gene, CDR1 is SGHTA and CDR2 is FQGNSA.

The sample holds many counts of this clonotype. This chain uses TRBV28 with TRBJ2-5; TRBD1 aligns across 12 bases. The germline V gene has CDR1 MDHEN and CDR2 SYDVKM. V was pared by 5 bases and J by 6 bases, with 7 bases of the junction left unmatched. The CDR3 extends over 15 amino acids. The CDR3: CASSLTGQGAKTQYF. CDR3 DNA sequence: TGTGCCAGCAGTCTCACGGGACAGGGGGCTAAGACCCAGTACTTC.

The table lists this clonotype with many counts. This sequence joins TRBV7-2 and TRBJ1-1; D is unclear. The V gene's germline CDR1 is SGHTA and CDR2 FQGNSA. Trimming removed 3 bases at V and 3 bases at J, with 8 bases between. This CDR3 is 13 amino acids long. CDR3 protein: CASSFSRDTEAFF. CDR3 bases: TGTGCCAGCAGCTTTAGCAGAGACACTGAAGCTTTCTTT.

This clonotype was recorded at least ten times. CDR3 DNA: TGTGCCAGCAGTTTAACAGGGGTCTCCTACGAGCAGTACTTC. Its translation: CASSLTGVSYEQYF. The chain is built from TRBV28 and TRBJ2-7; 7 bases agree with TRBD1. Germline CDR1 is MDHEN and CDR2 is SYDVKM. There are 14 residues in the CDR3. After removal of 2 bases from V and 0 bases from J, the junction contained 1 base not matched to a gene.

This clonotype was recorded many times. V and J are TRBV5-4 and TRBJ2-1; possibly TRBD1 for D (5 bases). CDR1 is SGHNT and CDR2 is YYREEE in the germline V gene (reference sequence). The V end was cut by 0 bases, the J end by 11 bases, with 12 bases between. CDR3 length: 13 amino acids. CDR3 amino acids: CASSLDRTDKQFF. As DNA, the CDR3 is TGTGCCAGCAGCTTGGACAGGACCGACAAGCAGTTCTTC.

This clonotype was seen ten or more times. The V and J genes are TRBV7-2 and TRBJ2-3; D ambiguous. CDR1 SGHTA and CDR2 FQGNSA come from the germline V gene. The CDR3 has 12 amino acids. Trimming stripped 6 bases from V and 3 bases from J, with 7 bases between. The CDR3 DNA reads TGTGCCAGCAGACAGACAACAGATACGCAGTATTTT. This encodes CASRQTTDTQYF.